The 15 T cell receptor beta chains in this list originate from one sample, sequenced in a study of metastatic and nonmetastatic thyroid tumors. Using MiXCR, TCRdb re-called clones from the PCR reads. This sample has thousands of clones, with roughly 19% found just once. Thyroid surgery was preceded by no treatment in any patient. Sequencing was carried out using adjacent normal tissue. The source is a male donor with papillary thyroid cancer or a benign thyroid nodule (not recorded which). Some clones in this sample may be carry-over from other donors' samples.

V usage is TRBV2 and J usage is TRBJ1-6; D is uncertain. V was cut by 4 bases and J by 4 bases, with 11 bases left in between. This CDR3 contains 15 residues. Germline V gene lookup returns CDR1 SNHLY and CDR2 FYNNEI. The CDR3: CASSGGVQYNSPLHF. As DNA, the CDR3 is TGTGCCAGCAGTGGGGGAGTTCAGTATAATTCACCCCTCCACTTT.

This clone is classed as medium-sized. V gene TRBV20-1 combines with J gene TRBJ1-4, with TRBD1 identical over 12 bases. V lost 5 bases and J lost 7; bases outside the gene matches: 8. The CDR3 totals 15 residues. The V gene's germline CDR1 is DFQATT and CDR2 SNEGSKA (reference sequence). In DNA, the CDR3 is TGCAGTGCTCCATCTCGGGACAGGGGGCTTGAAAAACTGTTTTTT. As protein: CSAPSRDRGLEKLFF.

Judged by abundance, this clone is medium-sized. The V gene is TRBV6-1, the J gene TRBJ2-5; 7 bases map to TRBD2. The CDR3 is made up of 13 amino acids. Germline CDR1 reads MNHNS; CDR2 reads SASEGT. J gave up 5 bases and V 4 bases, and 4 bases lay outside the gene matches. The CDR3 spells CASSGEGIETQYF. Written as DNA, the CDR3 is TGTGCCAGCAGTGGGGAGGGTATTGAGACCCAGTACTTC.

This clone has just a few counts. This rearrangement joins TRBV28 to TRBJ2-2; D assignment may be TRBD1 or TRBD2 (7 bases each). The CDR3 is 15 residues long. Germline-derived CDR1 and CDR2 are MDHEN and SYDVKM. Trimming took 6 bases from V and 3 from J, leaving 14 bases between them. CDR3 residues: CASRAGGGDTGELFF. CDR3 nucleotide sequence: TGTGCCAGCAGGGCAGGGGGGGGCGACACCGGGGAGCTGTTTTTT.

This clone is medium-sized by share. CDR3 nucleotides: TGTGCCAGCAGTCGACAGGGGAAGAACACTGAAGCTTTCTTT. This sequence encodes CASSRQGKNTEAFF. The gene calls are TRBV12-3 or TRBV12-4 and TRBJ1-1; 8 bases agree with TRBD1. Unmatched junction bases numbered 3, after V lost 5 bases and J lost 1 base. CDR3 length: 14 residues.

V gene TRBV2 combines with J gene TRBJ2-2; the match to TRBD1 covers 8 bases. CDR3 length: 14 amino acids. Germline values: CDR1 SNHLY, CDR2 FYNNEI. The trim removed 6 bases at V and 4 bases at J, leaving 4 bases unmatched. The CDR3 region is CASSPGQVTGELFF. DNA of the CDR3: TGTGCCAGCAGCCCGGGACAGGTCACCGGGGAGCTGTTTTTT.

This clone was found a few times. The CDR3 sequence is CATSRGQGTQPQHF. The CDR3 bases are TGTGCCACCAGCAGAGGACAGGGGACTCAGCCCCAGCATTTT. J is TRBJ1-5 and V is TRBV15; 8 bases map to TRBD1. Germline trimming cut 1 base from V and 6 bases from J; bases unmatched to any gene: 2. The germline gives CDR1 LNHNV, CDR2 YYDKDF (reference sequence). The CDR3 is made up of 14 amino acids.

The chain links TRBV7-9 to TRBJ1-4; D gene uncertain. Germline V gives CDR1 SEHNR, CDR2 FQNEAQ (reference sequence). This CDR3 comprises 15 residues. Trimming took 3 bases from V and 0 from J, leaving 8 bases between them. The CDR3 region is CASSFPSSTNEKLFF. CDR3 nucleotides: TGTGCCAGCAGCTTTCCCAGCTCAACTAATGAAAAACTGTTTTTT. Using reference TRBV7-9 and TRBJ1-4 for the parts outside the CDR3, the full variable domain is DTGVSQNPRHKITKRGQNVTFRCDPISEHNRLYWYRQTLGQGPEFLTYFQNEAQLEKSRLLSDRFSAERPKGSFSTLEIQRTEQGDSAMYLCASSFPSSTNEKLFFGSGTQLSVL.

This clone was observed a few times. The V call is TRBV6-1, the J call TRBJ2-7, with 9 bases fitting TRBD2. The CDR3 spans 14 residues. The germline V gene has CDR1 MNHNS and CDR2 SASEGT. The V segment lost 5 bases and the J segment 5 bases; nucleotides outside the gene matches: 7. CDR3 sequence: CASSLSGGGDEQYF. DNA for the CDR3: TGTGCCAGCAGTCTTAGCGGGGGCGGTGACGAGCAGTACTTC.

This chain uses TRBV28 with TRBJ2-7; 12 bases match TRBD2. Germline V lookup: CDR1 MDHEN, CDR2 SYDVKM. Germline trimming cut 6 bases from V and 5 bases from J; bases unmatched to any gene: 5. The CDR3 runs 14 residues. CDR3 sequence: CASSTGLAGHEQYF. The CDR3 region has the DNA TGTGCCAGCAGCACCGGACTAGCGGGACACGAGCAGTACTTC. Drawing the rest from reference TRBV28 and TRBJ2-7, the complete variable domain is DVKVTQSSRYLVKRTGEKVFLECVQDMDHENMFWYRQDPGLGLRLIYFSYDVKMKEKGDIPEGYSVSREKKERFSLILESASTNQTSMYLCASSTGLAGHEQYFGPGTRLTVT.

On this clone: The junction and the germline gene differ at one end; a read error may be behind it. V gene TRBV7-7 combines with J gene TRBJ2-3; 11 bases match TRBD2. The CDR3 length is 16 residues. Germline V gene lookup returns CDR1 SSHAT and CDR2 FNYEAQ (reference sequence). In nucleotides, the CDR3 is TGTGCTAGCAGCTTAGGTAGCGGGGGGGCAGTAGATACGCAGTATTTT. Amino acids: CASSLGSGGAVDTQYF.

This rearrangement joins TRBV2 to TRBJ2-7; TRBD1 is a possible D gene (5 bases). This CDR3 is built from 12 residues. Per germline, CDR1 SNHLY and CDR2 FYNNEI. V gave up 6 bases and J gave up 6 bases, with 12 bases separating them. The DNA of the CDR3 is TGTGCCAGCAGAGGGGCCAGTGGCGAGCAGTACTTC. This gives the protein CASRGASGEQYF. Full variable domain (remainder filled in from reference TRBV2 and TRBJ2-7): EPEVTQTPSHQVTQMGQEVILRCVPISNHLYFYWYRQILGQKVEFLVSFYNNEISEKSEIFDDQFSVERPDGSNFTLKIRSTKLEDSAMYFCASRGASGEQYFGPGTRLTVT.

At least ten counts were recorded for this clone. This CDR3 is missing its conserved last phenylalanine or tryptophan, likely due to a read error. This chain links TRBV2 with TRBJ1-1, with TRBD1 identical over 9 bases. V was pared by 5 bases and J by 6 bases, with 4 bases of the junction left unmatched. Germline V lookup: CDR1 SNHLY, CDR2 FYNNEI. CDR3 length: 13 residues. CDR3 in amino acids: CASSNRGQAEAFL. The CDR3 bases are TGTGCCAGCAGTAACAGGGGGCAAGCTGAAGCTTTCCTT.

The rearrangement uses TRBV6-1 and TRBJ1-2, with 9 bases fitting TRBD1. The CDR3 has 15 amino acids. V was pared by 2 bases and J by 4 bases, with 5 bases of the junction left unmatched. Germline V CDR1 and CDR2: MNHNS, SASEGT. The CDR3 region has the DNA TGTGCCAGCAGTGAAATCCCGGGACAGGGCTATGGCTACACCTTC. Protein product: CASSEIPGQGYGYTF.

By proportion, this clone is medium-sized. CDR3 nucleotide sequence: TGTGCCAGCAGATGGACAGGGGGTGGCTACACCTTC. This sequence encodes CASRWTGGGYTF. This chain connects TRBV12-3 or TRBV12-4 to TRBJ1-2; TRBD1 agrees at 10 bases. Trimming took 6 bases from V and 7 from J; bases not matched to a gene: 2. The CDR3 extends over 12 amino acids.